This note documents a single T cell receptor beta chain sequence. The ends were cut back, 2 bases at V and 0 bases at J, with 13 bases in the middle. This CDR3 is built from 16 residues. Looked up from germline, CDR1 is SGDLS and CDR2 is YYNGEE. The data originate from a study of blood T cell repertoires in COVID-19. Overall study context: There were acute and convalescent COVID-19 samples, and they came from the United States, Italy and Spain. PBMCs, B-cell-depleted T cells, or T cells provided the cDNA or gDNA that made up the material.

Original processing methods: Quantification of nucleated cells was approximated via reference gene primer amplification. Using immunoSEQ multiplex PCR, the repertoire was profiled, and TCRdb retains in-frame clones only, with some absent. V, J and clone size are those of that table, while D and trimming were read from the DNA. The table shows 20,000 to 30,000 clones, with around 86% occurring only once. The source material was peripheral blood. This chain uses TRBV9 with TRBJ2-3; D is undetermined. The source is a human donor with active COVID-19. The donor label of this sample is uncertain. CDR3 bases: TGTGCCAGCAGCGTCCTAGTTGGCATCAGCACAGATACGCAGTATTTT. It translates to CASSVLVGISTDTQYF.